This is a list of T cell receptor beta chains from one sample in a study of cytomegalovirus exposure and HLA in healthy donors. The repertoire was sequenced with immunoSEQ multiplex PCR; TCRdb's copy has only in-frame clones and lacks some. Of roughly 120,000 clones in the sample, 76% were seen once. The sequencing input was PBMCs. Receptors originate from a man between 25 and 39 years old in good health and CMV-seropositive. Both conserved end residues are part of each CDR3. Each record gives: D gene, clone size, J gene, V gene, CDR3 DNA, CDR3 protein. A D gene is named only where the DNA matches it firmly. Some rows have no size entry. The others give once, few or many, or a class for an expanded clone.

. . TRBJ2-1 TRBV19 TGTGCCAGTAGTATTAGTTACGCCCAACGAAACAATGAGCAGTTCTTC CASSISYAQRNNEQFF
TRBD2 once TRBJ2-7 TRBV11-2 TGTGCCAGCAGCCCCCCGGGGGGGACCCCCTACGAGCAGTACTTC CASSPPGGTPYEQYF
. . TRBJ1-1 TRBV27 TGTGCCAGCAGTTTAGGCGGGAACACTGAAGCTTTCTTT CASSLGGNTEAFF
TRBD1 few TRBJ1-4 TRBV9 TGTGCCAGCAGCACAGAACGGGACAGGGGTGAAAAACTGTTTTTT CASSTERDRGEKLFF
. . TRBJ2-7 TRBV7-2 TGTGCCAGCAGCTTCAGCGGGCCCCCCTACGAGCAGTACTTC CASSFSGPPYEQYF
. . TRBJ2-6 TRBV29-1 TGCAGCGTGGCGACTGTATCTGGGGCCAACGGCCTGACTTTC CSVATVSGANGLTF
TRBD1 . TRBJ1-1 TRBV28 TGTGCCAGCAGTTGGGGGACAGGGAAGACTGAAGCTTTCTTT CASSWGTGKTEAFF
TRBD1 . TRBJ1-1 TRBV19 TGTGCCAGTAGTATTCAGGGGGCCACTGAAGCTTTCTTT CASSIQGATEAFF
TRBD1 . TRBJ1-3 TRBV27 TGTGCCAGCCGAACGACAGGGCTAAACTCTGGAAACACCATATATTTT CASRTTGLNSGNTIYF
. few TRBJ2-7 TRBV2 TGTGCCAGGTCGACAGGCTACGAGCAGTACTTC CARSTGYEQYF
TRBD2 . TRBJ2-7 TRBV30 TGTGCCTGGACCCGCCATAGCGGGAGACGCTACGAGCAGTACTTC CAWTRHSGRRYEQYF
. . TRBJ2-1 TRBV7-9 TGTGCCAGCAGCTTAGTTACGACAGGCCTTAATGAGCAGTTCTTC CASSLVTTGLNEQFF
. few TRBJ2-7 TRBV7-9 TGTGCCAGCAGCGAAGGAGGGCAGGGTCTCTACGAGCAGTACTTC CASSEGGQGLYEQYF
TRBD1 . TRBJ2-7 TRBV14 TGTGCCAGCAGCCAAGGGGGGCGGACAGGGGGCAACGAGCAGTACTTC CASSQGGRTGGNEQYF
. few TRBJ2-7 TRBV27 TGTGCCAGCAGTGGTGGGGGCTCCCCCTACGAGCAGTACTTC CASSGGGSPYEQYF
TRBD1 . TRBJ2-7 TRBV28 TGTGCCAGCAGTTTATGGGGCAGGGGGCACGAGCAGTACTTC CASSLWGRGHEQYF
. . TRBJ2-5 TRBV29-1 TGCAGCGCCCGGACTGCGCAAGAGACCCAGTACTTC CSARTAQETQYF
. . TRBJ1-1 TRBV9 TGTGCCAGCAGCTATGGGGGGGGGAACACTGAAGCTTTCTTT CASSYGGGNTEAFF
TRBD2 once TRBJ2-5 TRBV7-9 TGTGCCAGCAGCTTAGCGTCGGCTAGCGGGGAACAAGAGACCCAGTACTTC CASSLASASGEQETQYF
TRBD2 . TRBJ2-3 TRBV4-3 TGCGCCAGCAGCCCTGGACTAGCGGGGGGGGACACAGATACGCAGTATTTT CASSPGLAGGDTDTQYF
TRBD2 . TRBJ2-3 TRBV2 TGTGCCAGCAGTGCGTCCGGGGGGGCCGCAGATACGCAGTATTTT CASSASGGAADTQYF
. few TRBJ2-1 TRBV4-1 TGCGCCAGCAGCCAAGTGGCAGGGGCCCTCCGGGAGCAGTTCTTC CASSQVAGALREQFF
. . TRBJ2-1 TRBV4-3 TGCGCCAGCAGCCAAGGGGGGGGCGCGGTGGCTGAGCAGTTCTTC CASSQGGGAVAEQFF
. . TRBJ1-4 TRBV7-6 TGTGCCAGCAGCCAAACCGGGTCGTGGACAGTTAATGAAAAACTGTTTTTT CASSQTGSWTVNEKLFF
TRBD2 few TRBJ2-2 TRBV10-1 TGCGCCAGCAGTGACGGGGGGGGGCCATCCGGGGAGCTGTTTTTT CASSDGGGPSGELFF
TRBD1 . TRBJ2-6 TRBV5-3 TGTGCCAGAAGCCCGACGGACAGGGGCGCGACTGGGGCCAACGTCCTGACTTTC CARSPTDRGATGANVLTF
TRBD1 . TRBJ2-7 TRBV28 TGTGCCAGCAGTTTAGGACCCGGGACAGAGGGCTACGAGCAGTACTTC CASSLGPGTEGYEQYF
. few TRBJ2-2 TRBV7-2 TGTGCCAGCAGCTCATACATTGGCACCGGGGAGCTGTTTTTT CASSSYIGTGELFF
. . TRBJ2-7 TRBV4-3 TGCGCCAGCAGCCAAGCCACAGGGAGAAGGTACGAGCAGTACTTC CASSQATGRRYEQYF
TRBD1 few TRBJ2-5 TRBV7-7 TGTGCTAGCAGCTTAACGAGGACAGGGCAAGAGACCCAGTACTTC CASSLTRTGQETQYF
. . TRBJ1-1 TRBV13 TGTGCCAGCAGCCCTCGCGAGGCCGTGAACACTGAAGCTTTCTTT CASSPREAVNTEAFF
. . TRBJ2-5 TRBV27 TGTGCCAGCAGCCCGCCTTGGGGACAAGGGGAACAAGAGACCCAGTACTTC CASSPPWGQGEQETQYF
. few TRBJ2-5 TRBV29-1 TGCAGCGTTGAAGGAAGGGGAACAGGCCCCATGGGGGAGACCCAGTACTTC CSVEGRGTGPMGETQYF
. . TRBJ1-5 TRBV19 TGTGCCAGTAGTACCCTTCCGGGGAGGGGGGCTCAGCCCCAGCATTTT CASSTLPGRGAQPQHF
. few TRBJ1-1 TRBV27 TGTGCCAGCAGTTTATTGCGTGCGGGGGACACTGAAGCTTTCTTT CASSLLRAGDTEAFF
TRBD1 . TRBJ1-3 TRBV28 TGTGCCAGCAGTGGACAGGGTTGGACTGGAAACACCATATATTTT CASSGQGWTGNTIYF
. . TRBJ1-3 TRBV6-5 TGTGCCAGCAGTTTCCCGGGGTCTGGAAACACCATATATTTT CASSFPGSGNTIYF
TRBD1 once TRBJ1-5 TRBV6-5 TGTGCCAGCAGTTACTCTGGGACAGGGAACAATCAGCCCCAGCATTTT CASSYSGTGNNQPQHF
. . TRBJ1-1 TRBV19 TGTGCCAGTAGTATAAGGGGAACAGGAAACGAAGCTTTCTTT CASSIRGTGNEAFF
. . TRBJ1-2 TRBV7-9 TGTGCCAGCAGCCCCCAGGGGAGCTACACCTTC CASSPQGSYTF
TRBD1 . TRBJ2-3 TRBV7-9 TGTGCCAGCAGCTTAACTCCAGGGGGCGCGGGGCCAGATACGCAGTATTTT CASSLTPGGAGPDTQYF
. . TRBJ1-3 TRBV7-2 TGTGCCAGCAGCTCGGGGGAGTACTCTGGAAACACCATATATTTT CASSSGEYSGNTIYF
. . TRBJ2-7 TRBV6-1 TGTGCCAGCACTTTCGCGGGCTACGAGCAGTACTTC CASTFAGYEQYF
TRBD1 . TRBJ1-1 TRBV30 TGTGCCTGGACCGGGACAGGGAACACTGAAGCTTTCTTT CAWTGTGNTEAFF
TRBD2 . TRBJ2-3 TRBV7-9 TGTGCCAGCAGCTTATGGCGCGGCGGGGGGGCCGAGTCAGATACGCAGTATTTT CASSLWRGGGAESDTQYF
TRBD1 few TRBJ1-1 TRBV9 TGTGCCAGCAGCACTCACGGACAGGGGGAAGCTTTCTTT CASSTHGQGEAFF